This passage covers 24 T cell receptor beta chains from one sample sequenced in a study of prognosis after radiotherapy for stage I lung cancer. Researchers used two-round multiplex PCR to amplify TCR beta CDR3 starting from genomic DNA. Used in first-round PCR were primers specific to each TRBV and TRBJ gene. TCRdb itself ran the multiplex PCR reads through MiXCR, one entry per CDR3 protein. The sample carries about 24,000 distinct CDR3 sequences, roughly 40% recorded once. Source: PBMCs, taken before or after stereotactic body radiation therapy (not recorded which). The receptors stem from a donor at least 50 years old with non-small cell lung cancer.

This chain connects TRBV6-2 or TRBV6-3 to TRBJ2-1; TRBD2 aligns across 8 bases. The germline V gene has CDR1 MNHEY and CDR2 SVGEGT. Trimming removed 6 bases from V and 9 bases from J; junction bases left unmatched: 7. The CDR3 covers 13 residues. The CDR3, as DNA: TGTGCCAGCAGGAAGTTAGCGGGAATTGAGCAGTTCTTC. This codes for CASRKLAGIEQFF.

This clonotype was counted once. DNA for the CDR3: TGCGCCAGCAGCTTCGTGAACGGGGAGCTGTTTTTT. It is translated as CASSFVNGELFF. The chain is built from TRBV5-1 and TRBJ2-2; no reliable D call. The CDR3 loop spans 12 amino acids. Trimming shortened V by 2 bases and J by 7 bases, and 6 bases separated the two germline ends. CDR1 is SGHRS and CDR2 is YFSETQ in the germline V gene.

A remark on this clonotype: With only one base between it and a far larger clone, this is likely a read error. J is TRBJ1-2 and V is TRBV6-2 or TRBV6-3; TRBD1 agrees at 7 bases. This CDR3 spans 15 amino acids. The J segment lost 9 bases and the V segment lost 1 base, leaving 11 bases of the junction unmatched. The V gene's germline CDR1 is MNHEY and CDR2 SVGEGT. CDR3 in DNA: TGTGCCAGCAGTTACTTAGTGGCAGGGGGAGGTTGCTACACCTTC. It codes for CASSYLVAGGGCYTF.

This clonotype is medium-sized. CDR3 sequence: CASSVLAGGRSGVEQFF. In DNA form, the CDR3 reads TGTGCCAGTAGTGTCCTAGCGGGAGGGCGATCAGGGGTTGAGCAGTTCTTC. The chain combines TRBV19 with TRBJ2-1; TRBD2 matches at 12 bases. Germline V lookup: CDR1 LNHDA, CDR2 SQIVND (reference sequence). V shed 5 bases and J 9 bases; nucleotides not matched to a gene: 14. The CDR3 runs to 17 residues.

This clonotype was counted at least ten times. The J gene is TRBJ2-1, the V gene TRBV14; TRBD2 matches at 10 bases. This CDR3 is built from 14 residues. Trimming took 11 bases from V and 9 from J; bases not matched to a gene: 13. Germline CDR1 and CDR2: SGHDN and FVKESK. The CDR3 DNA reads TGTGCCGGAAGGGGTGGTAGCGGGAGGTTTGAGCAGTTCTTC. Protein sequence: CAGRGGSGRFEQFF.

Comments on this clonotype: A much larger clone lies a single base off, so this may be a read error. This rearrangement joins TRBV6-2 or TRBV6-3 to TRBJ2-1; no clear D. Per germline, CDR1 MNHEY and CDR2 SVGEGT. V was shortened by 4 bases and J by 7 bases, with 17 bases between the two germline ends. This CDR3 has 15 residues. CDR3: CASSSRYTPGNEQFF. The CDR3 DNA reads as TGTGCCAGCAGTTCCAGGTACACCCCAGGAAATGAGCAGTTCTTC.

The rearrangement uses TRBV28 and TRBJ2-7; 7 bases agree with TRBD1. The CDR3 covers 14 residues. Germline values: CDR1 MDHEN, CDR2 SYDVKM. V lost 5 bases, J lost 3 bases, and 7 bases stayed unmatched. CDR3 region: CASSQDRVFYEQYF. CDR3 bases: TGTGCCAGCAGTCAAGACAGGGTATTCTACGAGCAGTACTTC.

This clonotype was counted at least ten times. The chain combines TRBV11-2 with TRBJ2-1; the match to TRBD2 covers 11 bases. The CDR3 extends over 17 amino acids. The germline V gene encodes CDR1 SGHAT and CDR2 FQNNGV. V shed 5 bases and J 7 bases; nucleotides not matched to a gene: 13. The CDR3 nucleotides read TGTGCCAGCAGCCTTTTAGGTGGGACTAGCGGAGGAAATGAGCAGTTCTTC. The encoded protein is CASSLLGGTSGGNEQFF.

To note about this clonotype: One end of the junction fails to match germline, which may point to a read error. This chain links TRBV20-1 with TRBJ2-3; the D gene could be TRBD1 or TRBD2 (5 bases each). This CDR3 spans 15 amino acids. The germline gives CDR1 DFQATT, CDR2 SNEGSKA (reference sequence). CDR3 sequence reads: CSASGSVPSTYTQYF. DNA for the CDR3: TGCAGTGCCTCAGGGAGTGTACCTAGCACATATACGCAGTATTTT.

This clonotype was seen ten or more times. This rearrangement joins TRBV9 to TRBJ2-1; 8 positions agree with TRBD2. This CDR3 spans 15 amino acids. The V gene's germline CDR1 is SGDLS and CDR2 YYNGEE. V lost 4 bases and J lost 5; bases outside the gene matches: 8. The CDR3 sequence: CASSTRLLADNEQFF. Here the CDR3 DNA reads TGTGCCAGCAGCACTCGGTTACTAGCGGACAATGAGCAGTTCTTC.

To note about this clonotype: A read error likely explains this, since a far larger clone differs by one base. V gene TRBV6-4 combines with J gene TRBJ1-5, with TRBD1 matching over 7 bases. The CDR3 runs 13 residues. Germline V gene lookup returns CDR1 MRHNA and CDR2 SNTAGT. In DNA form, the CDR3 reads TGTGCCAGCAGTTACGACAGGGATCATCCCCAGCATTTT. It translates to CASSYDRDHPQHF.

This clonotype came up once. V usage is TRBV28 and J usage is TRBJ2-1; TRBD2 is a possible D gene (5 bases). The J call may not be correct, given that the DNA end is closer to TRBJ2-5. CDR1 and CDR2 (germline): MDHEN, SYDVKM. The CDR3 runs 14 residues. CDR3 amino acids: CASSVKPSQYTQYF. Here the CDR3 DNA reads TGTGCCAGCAGTGTAAAACCTAGCCAATATACCCAGTACTTC.

This clonotype was observed many times. Given a much more abundant clone one base away, this may be a read error. The J gene is TRBJ2-2, the V gene TRBV19; D is tentatively TRBD1 or TRBD2 (5 bases each). The CDR3 is made up of 17 amino acids. Germline values: CDR1 LNHDA, CDR2 SQIVND (reference sequence). The CDR3 DNA is TGTGCCAGTAGTATTGGACAAGCGCCTGTCAACACCGGGGAGCTGCTTTTT. Amino acid sequence: CASSIGQAPVNTGELLF.

By sample share, this clonotype is medium-sized. This chain connects TRBV6-5 to TRBJ2-2, with TRBD2 matching 8 bases. This CDR3 has 15 amino acids. In germline, CDR1 is MNHEY, CDR2 SVGAGI. The J segment lost 4 bases and the V segment lost 2 bases, leaving 3 bases of the junction unmatched. The CDR3 DNA follows: TGTGCCAGCAGTTACGGGGCGGGAGGCACCGGGGAGCTGTTTTTT. Translating gives CASSYGAGGTGELFF.

CDR3 region: CASITVPVTGELFF. CDR3 nucleotide sequence: TGTGCCAGTATTACAGTTCCGGTCACCGGGGAGCTGTTTTTT. The chain carries TRBV28 and TRBJ2-2; D not resolved. Trimming took off 9 bases at V and 4 bases at J, with 15 bases between the two ends. Germline assignment: CDR1 MDHEN and CDR2 SYDVKM. The CDR3 is 14 residues long.

This clonotype was seen ten or more times. This chain connects TRBV3-1 to TRBJ1-1; D ambiguous. This CDR3 has 15 residues. The V gene lost 0 bases and the J gene lost 1 base, with 9 bases spanning the gap. CDR1 is LGHDT and CDR2 is YNNKEL in the germline V gene (reference sequence). The CDR3 nucleotides are TGTGCCAGCAGCCAAGAGTGGCGGGGGAACACTGAAGCTTTCTTT. Protein sequence: CASSQEWRGNTEAFF.

The rearrangement links TRBV25-1 to TRBJ2-5; D perhaps matches TRBD1 (6 bases). The CDR3 loop spans 12 amino acids. Germline V CDR1 and CDR2: MGHDK, SYGVNS. The V and J ends lost 4 bases and 9 bases respectively, with 12 bases between them. This CDR3 is CASSGSRGAQYF. CDR3 nucleotide sequence: TGTGCCAGCAGTGGCTCCAGGGGTGCCCAGTACTTC.

There are a few counts of this clonotype. The rearrangement links TRBV24-1 to TRBJ2-1; D may be TRBD1 (5 bases). The CDR3 has 14 residues. V gave up 11 bases and J gave up 0 bases, with 13 bases separating them. The germline V gene encodes CDR1 KGHDR and CDR2 SFDVKD. The CDR3 nucleotides read TGTGCCATCAGGGCGGAGAGCTCCTACAATGAGCAGTTCTTC. Translation: CAIRAESSYNEQFF.

In its sample, this clonotype was seen once. The J gene is TRBJ1-1, the V gene TRBV28; the D is unclear. Trimming removed 6 bases at V and 3 bases at J, with 14 bases between. CDR1 is MDHEN, CDR2 SYDVKM, per germline. CDR3 length: 14 residues. CDR3 DNA: TGTGCCAGCAGACCCCGAAGCAGCTACACTGAAGCTTTCTTT. Residues: CASRPRSSYTEAFF.

The chain combines TRBV7-6 with TRBJ2-7; no reliable D call. The germline V and J ends were trimmed by 4 bases and 2 bases, with 9 bases remaining between them. There are 13 residues in the CDR3. Germline CDR1 and CDR2: SGHVS and FNYEAQ. The CDR3, as DNA: TGTGCCAGCAGCTCAGGCGACACCTACGAGCAGTACTTC. This encodes CASSSGDTYEQYF.

This clonotype was counted many times. This chain joins TRBV2 and TRBJ2-5; weak D call: TRBD2 (5 bases). Germline V gene lookup returns CDR1 SNHLY and CDR2 FYNNEI. The V gene lost 8 bases and the J gene lost 2 bases, with 15 bases spanning the gap. The CDR3 has 14 amino acids. The CDR3 nucleotides read TGTGCCAGCGAGGGCCGAGGGCTTCAAGAGACCCAGTACTTC. Its protein product is CASEGRGLQETQYF.

This clonotype has ten or more counts. This chain uses TRBV3-1 with TRBJ2-2, with 9 bases matching TRBD2. The CDR3 covers 16 residues. Trimming took 4 bases from V and 5 from J; bases not matched to a gene: 8. Per germline, CDR1 LGHDT and CDR2 YNNKEL (reference sequence). The CDR3 nucleotides are TGTGCCAGCAGCCGCCAGCGGGAGGAAAAGACCGGGGAGCTGTTTTTT. This encodes CASSRQREEKTGELFF.

Concerning this clonotype: This likely reflects a read error, since a far larger clone is one base away. The rearrangement uses TRBV7-3 and TRBJ2-7, with 11 bases lining up with TRBD2. This CDR3 region has 16 residues. V was pared by 2 bases and J by 7 bases, with 10 bases of the junction left unmatched. Germline V gene sequence: CDR1 SGHTA, CDR2 FQGTGA. The CDR3 DNA sequence: TGTGCCAGCAGCTTAGGACTAGCGGGTCCGACTGGTGAGCAGTACTTC. It translates to CASSLGLAGPTGEQYF.

About this clonotype: A clone one base away is much larger, so this may be a read error. The chain links TRBV18 to TRBJ2-1; no clear D. The ends were cut back, 0 bases at V and 6 bases at J, with 15 bases in the middle. Germline V lookup: CDR1 KGHSH, CDR2 LQKENI. There are 16 residues in the CDR3. The CDR3 loop is CASSPPGGWPCNEQFF. The CDR3 DNA sequence: TGTGCCAGCTCACCACCTGGTGGTTGGCCCTGCAATGAGCAGTTCTTC.